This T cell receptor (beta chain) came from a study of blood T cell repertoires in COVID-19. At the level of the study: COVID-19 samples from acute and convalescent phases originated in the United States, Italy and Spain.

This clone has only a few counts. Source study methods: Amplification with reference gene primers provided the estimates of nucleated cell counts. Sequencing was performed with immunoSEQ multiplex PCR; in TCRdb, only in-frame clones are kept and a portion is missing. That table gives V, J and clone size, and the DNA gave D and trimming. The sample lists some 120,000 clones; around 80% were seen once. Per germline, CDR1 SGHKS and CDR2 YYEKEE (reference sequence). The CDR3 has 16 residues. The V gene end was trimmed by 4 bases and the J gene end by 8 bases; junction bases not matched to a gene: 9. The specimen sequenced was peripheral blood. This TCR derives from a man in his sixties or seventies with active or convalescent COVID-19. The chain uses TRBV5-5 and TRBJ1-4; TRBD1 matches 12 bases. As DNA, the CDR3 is TGTGCCAGCAGCCGAAGCGGCGGGACAGGGGGCGAAAAACTGTTTTTT. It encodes CASSRSGGTGGEKLFF.